The clone carrying this T cell receptor (beta chain) was observed a handful of times. Its specificity is not known. Libraries were prepared by immunoSEQ multiplex PCR; TCRdb keeps only in-frame clonotypes and omits some of them. The sample lists 950,000 to 1,100,000 clones; approximately 72% were seen once. These data originate in a study of shared clonotypes between healthy human individuals. Division of CD4+ cells produced a CD45RA+ naive subset and a CD45RA-negative memory subset. Findings and caveats of the study: Represented diversity, genetic and exposure-history alike, was limited by few donors.

The specimen sequenced was memory CD4+ T cells sorted from blood. Subset: CD45RA-negative fraction. This clonotype originated in a young man in good health.

The CDR3 loop reads CASRPPGAKAEQYF. CDR3 coding DNA: TGTGCCAGCAGACCCCCCGGGGCTAAGGCCGAGCAGTACTTC. V is TRBV6-5 and J is TRBJ2-7; D is tentatively TRBD1 or TRBD2 (5 bases each). Per germline, CDR1 MNHEY and CDR2 SVGAGI. This CDR3 comprises 14 residues. V lost 6 bases and J lost 6, with 18 bases in between.